This record looks at one T cell receptor (beta chain) sequence and its context. These data belong to a study of shared clonotypes between healthy human individuals. Repertoires were generated with immunoSEQ multiplex PCR, while TCRdb's copy carries only in-frame clones and drops some. The repertoire has over a million clones, roughly 74% of them found once; the top ten carry under 0.8%. V shed 6 bases, J shed 2 bases, and the junction held 10 bases outside the gene matches. CDR1 is SQVTM and CDR2 is ANQGSEA in the germline V gene. The CDR3 is made up of 15 amino acids. The rearrangement uses TRBV29-1 and TRBJ2-3; TRBD2 matches at 8 bases. This TCR came from a man younger than 30 in good health. Some clones in this sample may be carry-over from other donors' samples. Source material: memory CD4+ T cells from PBMCs. Subset meaning: CD45RA-negative fraction. The chain's CDR3 is CSVRGAGGLTDTQYF. CDR3 DNA sequence: TGCAGCGTGAGGGGTGCGGGAGGCCTCACAGATACGCAGTATTTT.